A single sample is the source of the 30 T cell receptor beta chains below, sequenced in a study of vaccination and CD4 T cells after COVID-19. Sequenced with the Oncomine TCR Beta short-read assay was DNA taken from cultured CD4+ T cells. TCRdb recomputed calls from the PCR reads with MiXCR, one row per CDR3 protein. Of some 10,000 distinct CDR3 sequences in the sample, around 66% were seen once. Treatment denoted: approximately nine-day PBMC culture with coronavirus spike peptide pools or control peptides (ViraFEST assay). Their specific antigens are unknown. Sequencing was performed on CD4+ T cells from blood, cultured in vitro. The source of these receptors is a human donor who had recovered from COVID-19.

The J gene is TRBJ2-7, the V gene TRBV7-2, with TRBD2 identical over 8 bases. This CDR3 spans 15 amino acids. Germline CDR1 and CDR2: SGHTA and FQGNSA. Trimming at V came to 0 bases and at J to 7 bases, leaving 8 bases not matched to a gene. For the CDR3, the DNA is TGTGCCAGCAGCTTAGCTCCGGGGGGGATGGGGGAGCAGTACTTC. Protein sequence: CASSLAPGGMGEQYF.

This clonotype was found a few times. The J gene is TRBJ1-1, the V gene TRBV6-5; the D is unclear. V was pared by 0 bases and J by 6 bases, with 11 bases between. This CDR3 spans 14 amino acids. Germline CDR1 MNHEY, CDR2 SVGAGI. Written as DNA, the CDR3 is TGTGCCAGCAGTTACTCTGGGCGAAGCGCTGAAGCTTTCTTT. This encodes CASSYSGRSAEAFF.

The V and J genes are TRBV19 and TRBJ1-5; D gene unclear. Germline lookup yields CDR1 LNHDA and CDR2 SQIVND (reference sequence). This CDR3 spans 15 amino acids. Trimming took off 1 base at V and 0 bases at J, with 7 bases between the two ends. This CDR3 reads CASSIVADSNQPQHF. The DNA for the CDR3 is TGTGCCAGTAGTATAGTAGCGGATAGCAATCAGCCCCAGCATTTT.

The chain has TRBV7-2 and TRBJ2-1, with D unclear. Trimming took off 5 bases at V and 0 bases at J, with 8 bases between the two ends. Germline V lookup: CDR1 SGHTA, CDR2 FQGNSA. This CDR3 has 14 amino acids. CDR3 in DNA: TGTGCCAGCAGCCCCCGTCCCTCCTACAATGAGCAGTTCTTC. Protein product: CASSPRPSYNEQFF.

J is TRBJ2-2 and V is TRBV4-1, with D possibly being TRBD1 (6 bases). This CDR3 has 14 residues. V gave up 6 bases and J gave up 8 bases, with 16 bases separating them. The germline V gene encodes CDR1 MGHRA and CDR2 YSYEKL. The CDR3 loop is CASRAPSGEGELFF. The DNA for the CDR3 is TGCGCCAGCAGAGCCCCCTCAGGGGAGGGGGAGCTGTTTTTT.

This clonotype was recorded a few times. CDR3 amino acids: CASSTATGLTPLHF. The DNA for the CDR3 is TGTGCCAGTAGTACAGCGACAGGGCTAACACCCCTCCACTTT. The chain links TRBV19 to TRBJ1-6, with TRBD1 identical over 7 bases. V lost 4 bases, J lost 11 bases, and 8 bases stayed unmatched. The CDR3 totals 14 residues. Germline V gene lookup returns CDR1 LNHDA and CDR2 SQIVND (reference sequence).

The J gene is TRBJ1-5, the V gene TRBV6-1; TRBD1 is a possible D gene (6 bases). CDR3 length equals 15 residues. The germline V gene encodes CDR1 MNHNS and CDR2 SASEGT. V lost 4 bases to trimming and J lost 4 bases, with 14 bases between them. The CDR3 sequence is CASSVQGARNQPQHF. CDR3 in DNA: TGTGCCAGCAGTGTACAGGGAGCCCGGAATCAGCCCCAGCATTTT.

The chain combines TRBV5-1 with TRBJ2-7; 10 positions match TRBD1. V lost 0 bases to trimming and J lost 4 bases; unmatched junction nucleotides: 1. Germline CDR1 SGHRS, CDR2 YFSETQ. The CDR3 covers 14 residues. In DNA form, the CDR3 reads TGCGCCAGCAGCTTGGGACAGGGGGCTTACGAGCAGTACTTC. It codes for CASSLGQGAYEQYF.

This clonotype was observed a few times. This chain uses TRBV25-1 with TRBJ1-2, with 9 bases that match TRBD1. The V and J ends lost 5 bases and 4 bases, in that order; junction bases with no gene match: 2. Germline V gene lookup returns CDR1 MGHDK and CDR2 SYGVNS. This CDR3 region has 13 residues. The CDR3 sequence: CASSSDRGYGYTF. The CDR3 nucleotides read TGTGCCAGCAGTTCGGACAGGGGCTATGGCTACACCTTC.

This clonotype came up a few times. This chain links TRBV12-3 or TRBV12-4 with TRBJ2-7, with 7 bases that match TRBD2. This CDR3 contains 14 residues. The V and J ends lost 5 bases and 1 base, in that order; junction bases with no gene match: 5. The CDR3 DNA reads TGTGCCAGCAGTATGGGACTACCTTCCTACGAGCAGTACTTC. Protein sequence: CASSMGLPSYEQYF.

The V gene is TRBV28, the J gene TRBJ2-3, with D maybe TRBD2 (6 bases). The CDR3 is made up of 16 amino acids. Germline CDR1 MDHEN, CDR2 SYDVKM. V lost 5 bases to trimming and J lost 4 bases, with 19 bases between them. In DNA form, the CDR3 reads TGTGCCAGCAGTCCACCAGGCGGGGTAATAGCAGATACGCAGTATTTT. Its protein product is CASSPPGGVIADTQYF.

This clonotype was seen a few times. The CDR3 DNA reads as TGTGCCAGCAGTATAAGACAGGGAACAGGCAATCAGCCCCAGCATTTT. Its protein is CASSIRQGTGNQPQHF. The J gene is TRBJ1-5, the V gene TRBV28, with 7 bases lining up with TRBD1. CDR1 and CDR2 (germline): MDHEN, SYDVKM. The CDR3 runs 16 residues. The junction had 9 bases not matched to a gene; V was cut back by 5 bases and J by 2 bases.

The chain is built from TRBV7-3 and TRBJ2-3; D might be TRBD1 or TRBD2, each matching 5 bases. Germline values: CDR1 SGHTA, CDR2 FQGTGA. Trimming removed 3 bases from V and 3 bases from J, with 10 bases in between. The CDR3 runs to 14 residues. Here the CDR3 DNA reads TGTGCCAGCAGCTTCGGGGCCGCGACAGATACGCAGTATTTT. Protein sequence: CASSFGAATDTQYF.

The chain combines TRBV19 with TRBJ2-2; tentatively, D is TRBD1 (5 bases). The V gene's germline CDR1 is LNHDA and CDR2 SQIVND (reference sequence). Trimming shortened V by 0 bases and J by 5 bases, and 10 bases separated the two germline ends. CDR3 length: 15 amino acids. Here the CDR3 DNA reads TGTGCCAGTAGTATAGAAGGGGCAGGAACCGGGGAGCTGTTTTTT. Protein product: CASSIEGAGTGELFF.

A few counts support this clonotype. In nucleotides, the CDR3 is TGCAGTGCTCACGGCGCAGGGGGGACCTACAATGAGCAGTTCTTC. Translated, it gives CSAHGAGGTYNEQFF. The genes are TRBV20-1 and TRBJ2-1; D perhaps matches TRBD1 (7 bases). Trimming shortened V by 5 bases and J by 2 bases, and 16 bases separated the two germline ends. The CDR3 spans 15 residues. The germline V gene has CDR1 DFQATT and CDR2 SNEGSKA (reference sequence).

This clonotype has only a few counts. V usage is TRBV19 and J usage is TRBJ1-1, with D tentatively TRBD1 (6 bases). Trimming stripped 5 bases from V and 0 bases from J, with 16 bases between. The germline gives CDR1 LNHDA, CDR2 SQIVND (reference sequence). The CDR3 has 16 residues. For the CDR3, the DNA is TGTGCCAGTAGTCCAGGACAGAGGATCATGAACACTGAAGCTTTCTTT. Its protein product is CASSPGQRIMNTEAFF.

The V call is TRBV20-1, the J call TRBJ1-5, with 7 bases fitting TRBD1. V lost 3 bases to trimming and J lost 5 bases; unmatched junction nucleotides: 13. The CDR3 length is 16 residues. CDR1 DFQATT and CDR2 SNEGSKA come from the germline V gene (reference sequence). CDR3 bases: TGCAGTGCTAGCGATACGAGGCAGGGGGGACATCAGCCCCAGCATTTT. It is translated as CSASDTRQGGHQPQHF.

This chain connects TRBV12-3 or TRBV12-4 to TRBJ2-2; 8 bases line up with TRBD2. The CDR3 is made up of 16 amino acids. Losses at the gene ends were 7 bases for V and 0 bases for J; bases not matched to a gene: 7. The CDR3 reads CASTGGVRANTGELFF. CDR3 DNA: TGTGCCAGCACCGGGGGGGTAAGAGCGAACACCGGGGAGCTGTTTTTT.

This chain joins TRBV24-1 and TRBJ2-5; TRBD1 or TRBD2 may be the D gene (6 bases each). The length of the CDR3 is 17 residues. Trimming pared 4 bases from V and 5 bases from J, leaving 22 bases between. Germline CDR1 and CDR2: KGHDR and SFDVKD. CDR3 region: CATSEGGPGGLWETQYF. The CDR3 DNA reads TGTGCCACCAGTGAGGGGGGCCCCGGGGGACTCTGGGAGACCCAGTACTTC.

This chain joins TRBV7-7 and TRBJ2-1; TRBD2 aligns across 14 bases. CDR3 size: 16 residues. Germline CDR1 is SSHAT and CDR2 is FNYEAQ (reference sequence). J was trimmed by 9 bases and V by 0 bases; bases with no gene match: 4. CDR3 sequence reads: CASSLAGTSGGGEQFF. Written as DNA, the CDR3 is TGTGCCAGCAGCTTAGCGGGGACTAGCGGGGGCGGTGAGCAGTTCTTC.

This chain uses TRBV6-2 or TRBV6-3 with TRBJ2-3; the D gene could be TRBD1 or TRBD2 (5 bases each). Per the germline V gene, CDR1 is MNHEY and CDR2 is SVGEGT. There are 13 residues in the CDR3. Deletions cut 6 bases from V and 7 bases from J, with 14 bases between. In DNA form, the CDR3 reads TGTGCCAGCAGCTGGGGGAAATGGAATACGCAGTATTTT. Encoded protein: CASSWGKWNTQYF.

Here the CDR3 reads CASTHDRGSVSQPQHF. The CDR3 coding sequence is TGTGCCAGCACCCATGACAGGGGGAGTGTGTCTCAGCCCCAGCATTTT. V gene TRBV12-3 or TRBV12-4 combines with J gene TRBJ1-5; 9 bases line up with TRBD1. With 7 bases clipped from V and 6 bases from J, the junction kept 13 bases outside the gene matches. The CDR3 is 16 residues long.

This clonotype showed up just a few times. This rearrangement joins TRBV19 to TRBJ1-5, with TRBD1 matching over 9 bases. With V trimmed by 5 bases and J by 5 bases, 7 bases remained unmatched. This CDR3 has 15 residues. From germline, CDR1 is LNHDA and CDR2 SQIVND (reference sequence). CDR3 loop: CASSLPGQGYQPQHF. The CDR3 DNA is TGTGCCAGTAGTCTCCCGGGACAGGGCTATCAGCCCCAGCATTTT.

This sequence joins TRBV5-4 and TRBJ1-2, with 8 bases lining up with TRBD1. The CDR3 consists of 14 residues. Per the germline V gene, CDR1 is SGHNT and CDR2 is YYREEE (reference sequence). J was trimmed by 8 bases and V by 4 bases; bases with no gene match: 10. DNA of the CDR3: TGTGCCAGCAGCAATCTCGGACAGGGTCGGGGCTACACCTTC. Translation: CASSNLGQGRGYTF.

There are a few counts of this clonotype. The rearrangement uses TRBV7-8 and TRBJ1-6; 8 positions match TRBD1. Germline lookup yields CDR1 SGHVS and CDR2 FQNEAQ. This CDR3 region has 18 residues. After removal of 3 bases from V and 1 base from J, the junction contained 8 bases not matched to a gene. DNA of the CDR3: TGTGCCAGCAGCTTCCAGGGGGCAGCAGGATCCTATAATTCACCCCTCCACTTT. It is translated as CASSFQGAAGSYNSPLHF.

V gene TRBV29-1 combines with J gene TRBJ2-1; TRBD2 is a possible D gene (5 bases). Trimming pared 1 base from V and 0 bases from J, leaving 13 bases between. Germline V gene lookup returns CDR1 SQVTM and CDR2 ANQGSEA. CDR3 size: 16 residues. The CDR3 nucleotides read TGCAGCGTTGAAGTTTACTGGAGGAGCTCCTACAATGAGCAGTTCTTC. Translation: CSVEVYWRSSYNEQFF.

This chain connects TRBV7-3 to TRBJ2-1; 9 bases align to TRBD1. The trim removed 2 bases at V and 9 bases at J, leaving 5 bases unmatched. CDR3 length equals 14 residues. The germline gives CDR1 SGHTA, CDR2 FQGTGA. The CDR3 region is CASSLRDRDGEQFF. The DNA of the CDR3 is TGTGCCAGCAGCTTACGGGACAGGGACGGTGAGCAGTTCTTC.

This clonotype has only a few counts. This sequence joins TRBV7-2 and TRBJ1-5; 9 bases agree with TRBD1. Germline V gene lookup returns CDR1 SGHTA and CDR2 FQGNSA. CDR3 size: 12 residues. V trimming: 4 bases; J trimming: 13 bases; junction bases outside the gene matches: 5. The CDR3: CASSSPGQGQHF. The CDR3 coding sequence is TGTGCCAGCAGCTCACCGGGACAGGGTCAGCATTTT.

The V and J genes are TRBV20-1 and TRBJ1-2; perhaps TRBD1 as D (6 bases). The ends were cut back, 3 bases at V and 4 bases at J, with 9 bases in the middle. Germline assignment: CDR1 DFQATT and CDR2 SNEGSKA (reference sequence). The CDR3 sequence is 12 residues long. DNA for the CDR3: TGCAGTGCTAGCGGACAGACCTATGGCTACACCTTC. The encoded protein is CSASGQTYGYTF.

V gene TRBV20-1 combines with J gene TRBJ1-5; no reliable D call. The CDR3 extends over 14 amino acids. CDR1 and CDR2 (germline): DFQATT, SNEGSKA (reference sequence). Trimming took off 3 bases at V and 4 bases at J, with 13 bases between the two ends. CDR3 DNA sequence: TGCAGTGCTAGTGGGTGGGCGGGGAATCAGCCCCAGCATTTT. This codes for CSASGWAGNQPQHF.